The clone carrying this TCR beta chain was counted between two and nine times. This specimen comes from a study of blood T cell repertoires in COVID-19. Enrolled through a virtual design, the participants were between roughly 18 and 100 years of age and came from 24 US areas. Assignments of participants to cohorts depended upon their own reported clinical history. V lost 3 bases and J 0 bases, leaving 10 bases between the germline ends. Germline CDR1 is MDHEN and CDR2 is SYDVKM. CDR3 length equals 15 residues. Under the authors' procedure: Cell counts per sample came from amplifying reference gene primers. Method: immunoSEQ multiplex PCR; TCRdb's copy keeps in-frame clones and lacks some. V, J and clone size derive from that table, while D and trimming were established from the DNA sequence. The table lists around 190,000 clones, around 76% of them singletons.

V is TRBV28 and J is TRBJ2-3; D not certain. The specimen sequenced was PBMCs or T cells enriched from blood (not recorded which). This receptor was obtained from a woman aged 50 to 65 with acute COVID-19. This CDR3 is CASSLPSVSTDTQYF. CDR3 nucleotides: TGTGCCAGCAGTTTGCCCTCAGTCAGCACAGATACGCAGTATTTT. The variable domain in full, with the rest retrieved from reference TRBV28 and TRBJ2-3, is DVKVTQSSRYLVKRTGEKVFLECVQDMDHENMFWYRQDPGLGLRLIYFSYDVKMKEKGDIPEGYSVSREKKERFSLILESASTNQTSMYLCASSLPSVSTDTQYFGPGTRLTVL.